The 18 T cell receptor beta chains reported below all come from one sample, sequenced in a study of blood T cells in healthy people across ages. PCR was performed a second time for about 7 to 11 cycles using a sample-barcoded 5' primer and a J-beta primer mix. TCRdb reprocessed the 5' RACE reads with MiXCR, giving one entry per CDR3 protein. The profile shows some 900,000 distinct CDR3 sequences, 48% of them singletons. The material sequenced was blood. The receptors shown here come from a man aged 25 to 45 in good health.

This clonotype appeared many times. The J gene is TRBJ2-3, the V gene TRBV20-1, with 9 positions matching TRBD2. Germline V gives CDR1 DFQATT, CDR2 SNEGSKA (reference sequence). CDR3 size: 13 residues. V gave up 5 bases and J gave up 5 bases; unmatched junction bases: 5. CDR3 nucleotides: TGCAGTGCTCCTCTAGCGGGGTTAGATACGCAGTATTTT. Residues: CSAPLAGLDTQYF.

There are a few counts of this clonotype. The rearrangement links TRBV5-5 to TRBJ1-2; 7 nucleotides match TRBD1. Germline CDR1 SGHKS, CDR2 YYEKEE (reference sequence). Germline trimming cut 2 bases from V and 6 bases from J; bases unmatched to any gene: 1. The CDR3 is 12 amino acids. The CDR3 DNA reads as TGTGCCAGCAGCTTTGACAGGGATGGCTACACCTTC. Translated, it gives CASSFDRDGYTF.

CDR3 nucleotide sequence: TGCGCCAGCAGCTTGGAACCCATGGACACTGAAGCTTTCTTT. Its translation: CASSLEPMDTEAFF. The chain combines TRBV5-1 with TRBJ1-1; D remains unclear. The germline CDR1 and CDR2 sequences are SGHRS and YFSETQ. The CDR3 spans 14 residues. With 0 bases removed from V and 3 bases from J, the gap between germline ends came to 9 bases.

This clonotype was seen a few times. This sequence joins TRBV11-2 and TRBJ2-1, with TRBD2 matching over 7 bases. The CDR3 totals 16 residues. The J segment lost 9 bases and the V segment lost 4 bases, leaving 15 bases of the junction unmatched. Germline V gives CDR1 SGHAT, CDR2 FQNNGV. The CDR3 region is CASSSSAGVSFGEQFF. In DNA form, the CDR3 reads TGTGCCAGCAGCTCATCGGCGGGGGTGAGTTTCGGTGAGCAGTTCTTC.

This rearrangement joins TRBV3-1 to TRBJ2-5; 13 bases align to TRBD2. The CDR3 is 16 residues long. The V gene end was trimmed by 0 bases and the J gene end by 4 bases; junction bases not matched to a gene: 2. Germline CDR1 and CDR2: LGHDT and YNNKEL (reference sequence). CDR3 in amino acids: CASSQDRTSGGETQYF. DNA for the CDR3: TGTGCCAGCAGCCAAGATCGGACTAGCGGGGGAGAGACCCAGTACTTC.

The rearrangement uses TRBV7-8 and TRBJ2-3; TRBD1 aligns across 10 bases. Germline-derived CDR1 and CDR2 are SGHVS and FQNEAQ. V trimming: 5 bases; J trimming: 4 bases; junction bases outside the gene matches: 15. The CDR3 spans 18 residues. CDR3 sequence (DNA): TGTGCCAGCAGCACGCCACTGATCCGGGACAGGGGCGCAGATACGCAGTATTTT. This sequence encodes CASSTPLIRDRGADTQYF.

V is TRBV6-1 and J is TRBJ1-4; D might be TRBD1 (6 bases). The germline V gene has CDR1 MNHNS and CDR2 SASEGT. This CDR3 has 13 amino acids. V gave up 8 bases and J gave up 3 bases, with 10 bases separating them. CDR3 sequence (DNA): TGTGCCAGCCGGGACACCTCTAATGAAAAACTGTTTTTT. Residues: CASRDTSNEKLFF.

The rearrangement uses TRBV4-1 and TRBJ2-7, with 7 bases that match TRBD1. The CDR3 is made up of 16 amino acids. Germline loops: CDR1 MGHRA, CDR2 YSYEKL. Unmatched junction bases numbered 9, after V lost 3 bases and J lost 1 base. The CDR3 DNA sequence: TGCGCCAGCAGCCATCCTATACAGGGGCAATCCTACGAGCAGTACTTC. It codes for CASSHPIQGQSYEQYF.

Note on this clonotype: Being one base from a much bigger clone, this may be a read error. The gene calls are TRBV5-1 and TRBJ2-7, with 8 bases fitting TRBD1. The CDR3 is 14 residues long. Germline trimming cut 7 bases from V and 2 bases from J; bases unmatched to any gene: 8. Germline assignment: CDR1 SGHRS and CDR2 YFSETQ. CDR3 amino acids: CASGSRQGTYEQYF. Written as DNA, the CDR3 is TGCGCCAGCGGCTCGAGACAGGGGACCTACGAGCAGTACTTC.

This clonotype turned up a few times. The chain joins TRBV4-3 to TRBJ2-3; D uncertain. V dropped 1 base and J dropped 2 bases, with 4 bases sitting between them. Germline CDR1 and CDR2: LGHNA and YSLEER. The CDR3 length is 13 residues. Written as DNA, the CDR3 is TGCGCCAGCAGCCAAGTCAACACAGATACGCAGTATTTT. Encoded protein: CASSQVNTDTQYF.

This chain connects TRBV10-3 to TRBJ2-5, with D possibly matching TRBD1 (6 bases). Germline V lookup: CDR1 ENHRY, CDR2 SYGVKD. The CDR3 is 12 residues long. Trimming cost V 8 bases and J 5 bases, with 12 bases left between them. The CDR3 sequence: CAIQGQGETQYF. The DNA of the CDR3 is TGTGCCATCCAGGGGCAGGGTGAGACCCAGTACTTC.

The chain combines TRBV10-3 with TRBJ2-5; no clear D. Per germline, CDR1 ENHRY and CDR2 SYGVKD. Trimming cost V 2 bases and J 7 bases, with 5 bases left between them. CDR3 length: 11 amino acids. CDR3 nucleotides: TGTGCCATCAGTGAGGCCGGGACCCAGTACTTC. It codes for CAISEAGTQYF.

The chain's CDR3 is CATSDGSPRNTEAFF. The CDR3 DNA reads as TGTGCCACCAGTGATGGCAGCCCTCGGAACACTGAAGCTTTCTTT. The chain has TRBV24-1 and TRBJ1-1, with D unclear. CDR1 KGHDR and CDR2 SFDVKD come from the germline V gene. V was shortened by 3 bases and J by 1 base, with 11 bases between the two germline ends. CDR3 length equals 15 residues.

This clonotype was detected once. V and J are TRBV11-3 and TRBJ2-7, with TRBD1 matching over 8 bases. This CDR3 region has 13 residues. Germline trimming cut 8 bases from V and 3 bases from J; bases unmatched to any gene: 6. CDR1 and CDR2 (germline): SGHNT, YENEEA. Here the CDR3 reads CASGRDRFYEQYF. CDR3 coding DNA: TGTGCCAGCGGAAGGGACAGGTTCTACGAGCAGTACTTC.

The V call is TRBV29-1, the J call TRBJ2-2; 8 nucleotides agree with TRBD1. Per the germline V gene, CDR1 is SQVTM and CDR2 is ANQGSEA. The junction had 5 bases not matched to a gene; V was cut back by 6 bases and J by 8 bases. The CDR3 spans 12 residues. DNA for the CDR3: TGCAGCGTAGACAGGGGAAGGGGGGAGCTGTTTTTT. Its translation is CSVDRGRGELFF.

Only a few counts were recorded for this clonotype. The chain uses TRBV7-2 and TRBJ1-2; D unresolved. The CDR3 contains 12 residues. V was shortened by 3 bases and J by 7 bases, with 9 bases between the two germline ends. From germline, CDR1 is SGHTA and CDR2 FQGNSA. DNA for the CDR3: TGTGCCAGCAGCTTTGACCGCGGTGGCTACACCTTC. Its protein is CASSFDRGGYTF.

This chain links TRBV29-1 with TRBJ2-5; TRBD1 agrees at 8 bases. Unmatched junction bases numbered 12, after V lost 1 base and J lost 5 bases. CDR3 size: 16 residues. Germline V gene lookup returns CDR1 SQVTM and CDR2 ANQGSEA. The CDR3 sequence is CSVEGPQGAIRETQYF. In nucleotides, the CDR3 is TGCAGCGTTGAAGGGCCTCAGGGGGCGATTCGGGAGACCCAGTACTTC.

The chain uses TRBV25-1 and TRBJ2-7; 11 bases match TRBD1. This CDR3 has 15 residues. V lost 6 bases, J lost 5 bases, and 9 bases stayed unmatched. The germline gives CDR1 MGHDK, CDR2 SYGVNS. CDR3 region: CASREAGTGGHEQYF. DNA for the CDR3: TGTGCCAGCAGAGAAGCCGGGACAGGGGGGCACGAGCAGTACTTC.